This section outlines one T cell receptor beta chain sequence together with its context. What it recognizes is unknown. The data stem from a study of cytomegalovirus exposure and HLA in healthy donors. Study-wide findings and caveats: In vitro checks showed that a few CMV-associated chains really do target CMV antigens. The dataset shows that most TCR sequences were rare, while some public TCRs occurred in many donors. Listed as cytomegalovirus-associated were roughly 180 TCR beta chains. Earlier analysis yielded a pattern in which most TCR beta V segments were productive about 90% or about 30% of the time.

The CDR3 length is 14 residues. V lost 6 bases to trimming and J lost 5 bases; unmatched junction nucleotides: 9. From germline, CDR1 is MNHEY and CDR2 SVGAGI. The study ran its PCR with 60 Vbeta and 13 Jbeta primers. Here immunoSEQ multiplex PCR was the method, and the copy in TCRdb shows in-frame clones only, minus some. The sample has about 53,000 clones, and its top ten clones hold around 12%. Sequencing was performed on PBMCs. The sequence was collected from a man aged 18 to 30 in good health and CMV-seropositive. The V gene is TRBV6-5, the J gene TRBJ2-7; 8 bases fit TRBD1. CDR3 sequence reads: CASSRGQGAHEQYF. The CDR3 DNA is TGTGCCAGCAGCCGCGGACAGGGCGCCCACGAGCAGTACTTC.